The 20 T cell receptor beta chains listed next were all sequenced from one sample in a study of cytomegalovirus exposure and HLA in healthy donors. PCR used 60 Vbeta primers and 13 Jbeta primers. Assay used: immunoSEQ multiplex PCR; TCRdb lists only in-frame clones, some missing. The repertoire holds about 170,000 clones, more than 60% seen once, with 2.5% to 4% in the top ten. Sequenced input: PBMCs. These receptors were obtained from a female donor in good health and CMV-seronegative.

This chain connects TRBV11-1 to TRBJ2-7; 11 bases line up with TRBD2. The CDR3 extends over 16 amino acids. The ends lost 5 bases at V and 3 bases at J; junction bases unmatched: 9. Germline V gives CDR1 SGHAT, CDR2 FQDESV (reference sequence). The chain's CDR3 is CASSQSRLAGLYEQYF. CDR3 DNA: TGTGCCAGCAGCCAATCCCGACTAGCGGGACTCTACGAGCAGTACTTC.

The chain employs TRBV11-2 and TRBJ2-1, with a possible D match to TRBD2 (5 bases). This CDR3 spans 13 amino acids. Germline V lookup: CDR1 SGHAT, CDR2 FQNNGV. Trimming removed 0 bases from V and 5 bases from J, with 5 bases in between. The CDR3 loop reads CASSLERDNEQFF. The CDR3 DNA is TGTGCCAGCAGCTTAGAGCGGGACAATGAGCAGTTCTTC. Based on the CDR3 plus reference TRBV11-2 and TRBJ2-1, the full variable domain is EAGVAQSPRYKIIEKRQSVAFWCNPISGHATLYWYQQILGQGPKLLIQFQNNGVVDDSQLPKDRFSAERLKGVDSTLKIQPAKLEDSAVYLCASSLERDNEQFFGPGTRLTVL.

This clone was seen only once. J is TRBJ2-3 and V is TRBV6-5; D might be TRBD1 (6 bases). This CDR3 comprises 15 residues. Germline CDR1 MNHEY, CDR2 SVGAGI. The V end was cut by 6 bases, the J end by 3 bases, with 16 bases between. Here the CDR3 DNA reads TGTGCCAGCAGCCGTCCCCCTACAGGGACAGATACGCAGTATTTT. Translation gives CASSRPPTGTDTQYF.

The CDR3 sequence is CASSELTGSGEQYF. CDR3 nucleotides: TGTGCCAGCAGTGAACTGACAGGGTCAGGCGAGCAGTACTTC. V gene TRBV25-1 combines with J gene TRBJ2-7; 7 positions match TRBD1. Germline-derived CDR1 and CDR2 are MGHDK and SYGVNS. The V and J ends lost 2 bases and 6 bases, in that order; junction bases with no gene match: 7. The CDR3 extends over 14 amino acids.

The chain uses TRBV28 and TRBJ2-2; 12 bases are a match to TRBD1. From germline, CDR1 is MDHEN and CDR2 SYDVKM. This CDR3 comprises 18 residues. Trimming took 8 bases from V and 7 from J; bases not matched to a gene: 17. CDR3 DNA: TGTGCCAGCCCTCCCGCTTCGGGACAGGGGGCGGGGAACGGGGAGCTGTTTTTT. It yields the protein CASPPASGQGAGNGELFF.

The chain employs TRBV13 and TRBJ2-7; TRBD1 agrees at 8 bases. The germline V gene has CDR1 PRHDT and CDR2 FYEKMQ (reference sequence). Trimming removed 2 bases from V and 3 bases from J; junction bases left unmatched: 6. The CDR3 sequence is 15 residues long. The CDR3 bases are TGTGCCAGCAGCTTATCGGGACAGGCATACTACGAGCAGTACTTC. It yields the protein CASSLSGQAYYEQYF.

This chain links TRBV18 with TRBJ2-1; 7 positions match TRBD1. The V gene end was trimmed by 8 bases and the J gene end by 7 bases; junction bases not matched to a gene: 8. The CDR3 is 13 amino acids. The germline gives CDR1 KGHSH, CDR2 LQKENI. The CDR3 bases are TGTGCCAGCCAGACCGACAGGGCGAATGAGCAGTTCTTC. This sequence encodes CASQTDRANEQFF.

This clone occurred once. The chain's CDR3 is CASREDRGVNEQFF. In DNA, the CDR3 is TGTGCCAGCAGGGAAGACAGGGGTGTTAATGAGCAGTTCTTC. This chain links TRBV6-5 with TRBJ2-1; 8 nucleotides agree with TRBD1. The CDR3 contains 14 residues. CDR1 is MNHEY, CDR2 SVGAGI, per germline. V was pared by 6 bases and J by 7 bases, with 8 bases of the junction left unmatched.

The chain has TRBV6-1 and TRBJ1-6, with 7 nucleotides matching TRBD1. The CDR3 covers 15 residues. Germline-derived CDR1 and CDR2 are MNHNS and SASEGT. The ends lost 6 bases at V and 7 bases at J; junction bases unmatched: 9. The CDR3 DNA sequence: TGTGCCAGCAGAGACAGGGCCCTGGGAAATTCACCCCTCCACTTT. Translated: CASRDRALGNSPLHF.

This chain links TRBV4-1 with TRBJ2-5; D is unresolved. Trimming took off 1 base at V and 5 bases at J, with 11 bases between the two ends. Germline V gene sequence: CDR1 MGHRA, CDR2 YSYEKL. The CDR3 spans 14 residues. The CDR3 DNA sequence: TGCGCCAGCAGCCAAGTGCTTAGCATGGAGACCCAGTACTTC. Protein sequence: CASSQVLSMETQYF.

V and J are TRBV7-9 and TRBJ2-3, with D possibly matching TRBD2 (6 bases). V dropped 1 base and J dropped 1 base, with 12 bases sitting between them. This CDR3 contains 16 residues. From germline, CDR1 is SEHNR and CDR2 FQNEAQ (reference sequence). CDR3 protein: CASSLDLGGGTDTQYF. CDR3 DNA sequence: TGTGCCAGCAGCTTAGATTTGGGGGGAGGCACAGATACGCAGTATTTT.

The rearrangement joins TRBV6-5 to TRBJ2-1; TRBD2 aligns across 9 bases. V was clipped by 2 bases and J by 4 bases; unmatched bases: 6. This CDR3 has 16 residues. Looked up from germline, CDR1 is MNHEY and CDR2 is SVGAGI. CDR3 loop: CASSYKRTSAYNEQFF. In DNA form, the CDR3 reads TGTGCCAGCAGTTACAAACGGACTAGCGCTTACAATGAGCAGTTCTTC.

V and J are TRBV5-6 and TRBJ2-7; D remains ambiguous. Germline values: CDR1 SGHDT, CDR2 YYEEEE. CDR3 length: 16 residues. V lost 2 bases to trimming and J lost 2 bases, with 17 bases between them. For the CDR3, the DNA is TGTGCCAGCAGCTTAACGGGTGGATATACAACCTACGAGCAGTACTTC. Amino acids: CASSLTGGYTTYEQYF.

J is TRBJ2-2 and V is TRBV6-6; the D is unclear. Germline V lookup: CDR1 MNHNY, CDR2 SVGAGI (reference sequence). This CDR3 has 14 residues. The V and J ends lost 2 bases and 6 bases respectively, with 10 bases between them. CDR3 protein: CASSYGVTAGELFF. The CDR3 DNA sequence: TGTGCCAGCAGTTACGGTGTCACTGCCGGGGAGCTGTTTTTT.

The chain carries TRBV2 and TRBJ2-5, with TRBD2 matching over 15 bases. Germline CDR1 is SNHLY and CDR2 is FYNNEI. The ends lost 1 base at V and 5 bases at J; junction bases unmatched: 2. This CDR3 comprises 16 residues. CDR3 in DNA: TGTGCCAGCAGTGAAGGGACTAGCGGGGGGGGTGAGACCCAGTACTTC. This encodes CASSEGTSGGGETQYF.

The J gene is TRBJ2-2, the V gene TRBV5-1; 16 bases align to TRBD2. This CDR3 region has 17 residues. Germline-derived CDR1 and CDR2 are SGHRS and YFSETQ. V gave up 0 bases and J gave up 7 bases; unmatched junction bases: 3. Written as DNA, the CDR3 is TGCGCCAGCAGCTTGGCGGGACTAGCGGGGGGGTTCGGGGAGCTGTTTTTT. Protein product: CASSLAGLAGGFGELFF.

The chain uses TRBV29-1 and TRBJ2-3; 8 positions agree with TRBD1. The germline CDR1 and CDR2 sequences are SQVTM and ANQGSEA. Trimming removed 6 bases from V and 9 bases from J; junction bases left unmatched: 8. The CDR3 consists of 12 residues. The CDR3 loop reads CSVPGTGETQYF. In DNA, the CDR3 is TGCAGCGTGCCCGGGACAGGTGAAACGCAGTATTTT.

The DNA for the CDR3 is TGCGCCAGCAGCTTAGGGGGTTCCCTAATGGACGAGCAGTACTTC. Protein sequence: CASSLGGSLMDEQYF. The rearrangement joins TRBV5-1 to TRBJ2-7; a possible D gene is TRBD1 (6 bases). CDR1 and CDR2 from the germline V gene are SGHRS and YFSETQ. CDR3 length: 15 residues. V lost 2 bases and J 5 bases, leaving 17 bases between the germline ends.

The chain is built from TRBV12-2 and TRBJ2-7; the D call in the table, TRBD1, was not verified against the DNA. TRBV12-2 is a listed pseudogene. This CDR3 contains 15 residues. As DNA, the CDR3 is TGTGCAAGTCGCCAAAAAGGGACAGGGTCCCACGAGCAGTACTTC. It encodes CASRQKGTGSHEQYF.

This clone was seen a few times. The chain couples TRBV19 to TRBJ2-5; 9 bases agree with TRBD2. CDR1 and CDR2 from the germline V gene are LNHDA and SQIVND (reference sequence). J was trimmed by 1 base and V by 7 bases; bases with no gene match: 7. The CDR3 sequence is 15 residues long. CDR3 sequence (DNA): TGTGCCAGTATATCTAGCGGGGCAAGCCAAGAGACCCAGTACTTC. Protein product: CASISSGASQETQYF.